This T cell receptor beta chain was sequenced in a study of OX40 agonist ivuxolimab in advanced cancers. The germline V gene has CDR1 SQVTM and CDR2 ANQGSEA. The germline V and J ends were trimmed by 0 bases and 8 bases, with 13 bases remaining between them. This CDR3 has 14 residues. The table came from immunoSEQ multiplex PCR; TCRdb's copy has only in-frame clones and leaves some out. The table shows around 30,000 clones, with 70% to 85% occurring only once. The chain recombines TRBV29-1 with TRBJ2-2; D possibly corresponds to TRBD2 (7 bases). The specimen was CD4+ or CD8+ T cells sorted from blood, collected in a trial of the OX40 agonist ivuxolimab. The sequence derives from an adult with an advanced solid tumor such as melanoma, head and neck, liver or kidney cancer. CDR3 residues: CSVEDAGAGGELFF. The CDR3 DNA reads TGCAGCGTTGAAGATGCGGGGGCTGGTGGGGAGCTGTTTTTT.